These T cell receptor beta chains were read from a single sample in a study of blood T cell repertoires in COVID-19. Data came from immunoSEQ multiplex PCR; TCRdb stores just in-frame clones and leaves some out. The sample yields fewer than 250,000 clones, more than 70% seen once. Sequenced sample: peripheral blood. The receptors derive from a woman aged 50 to 60 with acute or convalescent COVID-19. CDR3s include the opening cysteine and the closing phenylalanine or tryptophan. Each record gives: clone size, J gene, V gene, D gene, CDR3 DNA, CDR3 protein. D genes are given only for firm matches. Size tells how often a clone was seen (once, few, many) or the class of an expanded clone, and some rows leave it out.

size: .; J: TRBJ1-6; V: TRBV6-1; D: .; DNA: TGTGCCAGCAGTGAGACAGACAAGCCGGCCCTCCACTTT; CDR3: CASSETDKPALHF
size: .; J: TRBJ2-1; V: TRBV6-5; D: TRBD2; DNA: TGTGCCAGCAGCGGCGGGACTAGCGCCAACAATGAGCAGTTCTTC; CDR3: CASSGGTSANNEQFF
size: .; J: TRBJ2-1; V: TRBV9; D: .; DNA: TGTGCCAGCAGCGCTAGCTCCTACAATGAGCAGTTCTTC; CDR3: CASSASSYNEQFF
size: .; J: TRBJ2-1; V: TRBV7-9; D: TRBD2; DNA: TGTGCCAGCAGCCCTGGGACTAGCGGGAGATCAGTAAACAATGAGCAGTTCTTC; CDR3: CASSPGTSGRSVNNEQFF
size: .; J: TRBJ1-2; V: TRBV27; D: TRBD1; DNA: TGTGCCAGCTGGGGACAGTCTACTCCCTATCGAGGCTACACCTTC; CDR3: CASWGQSTPYRGYTF
size: .; J: TRBJ1-2; V: TRBV6-5; D: TRBD1; DNA: TGTGCCAGCAGCGCCGACAGGGCCCTCTATGGCTACACCTTC; CDR3: CASSADRALYGYTF
size: .; J: TRBJ1-2; V: TRBV14; D: .; DNA: TGTGCCAGCAGCTACGGGAAGGGTGGCTACACCTTC; CDR3: CASSYGKGGYTF
size: .; J: TRBJ2-5; V: TRBV6-1; D: .; DNA: TGTGCCAGCAGTGAAGCGCTTGGGCAGGAGGGAGAGACCCAGTACTTC; CDR3: CASSEALGQEGETQYF
size: .; J: TRBJ2-5; V: TRBV18; D: TRBD1; DNA: TGTGCCAGCTCACCTGGACAGGGGGCTTGGGAGACCCAGTACTTC; CDR3: CASSPGQGAWETQYF
size: .; J: TRBJ2-7; V: TRBV11-2; D: .; DNA: TGTGCCAGCAGCCCCGACCGTACGACATACGAGCAGTACTTC; CDR3: CASSPDRTTYEQYF
size: .; J: TRBJ2-2; V: TRBV10-1; D: TRBD1; DNA: TGCGCCACCCAGACAGGGCCTACCACCGGGGAGCTGTTTTTT; CDR3: CATQTGPTTGELFF
size: few; J: TRBJ2-2; V: TRBV7-2; D: TRBD2; DNA: TGTGCCAGCAGCTTACTGGGGCCGGGGGGAACCGGGGAGCTGTTTTTT; CDR3: CASSLLGPGGTGELFF
size: .; J: TRBJ1-2; V: TRBV7-2; D: TRBD1; DNA: TGTGCCAGCAGCTCGACAGGGGAGGGAGGCTACACCTTC; CDR3: CASSSTGEGGYTF
size: .; J: TRBJ2-5; V: TRBV20-1; D: .; DNA: TGCAGTGCCCACGGGGAGACCCAGTACTTC; CDR3: CSAHGETQYF
size: .; J: TRBJ2-2; V: TRBV3-1/TRBV3-2; D: TRBD2; DNA: TGTGCCAGCAGCCCCCGAGGGCTAGCGGGAGGTGTGTACGGGGAGCTGTTTTTT; CDR3: CASSPRGLAGGVYGELFF
size: once; J: TRBJ2-3; V: TRBV5-1; D: TRBD2; DNA: TGCGCCAGCAGCCTACGACTAGCGGGAGGGCCCACAGATACGCAGTATTTT; CDR3: CASSLRLAGGPTDTQYF
size: .; J: TRBJ1-1; V: TRBV4-1; D: TRBD1; DNA: TGCGCCAGCAGCCAAGGGGACAGGGGGGACACTGAAGCTTTCTTT; CDR3: CASSQGDRGDTEAFF
size: few; J: TRBJ2-2; V: TRBV5-4; D: .; DNA: TGTGCCAGCAGCTCCCTGGAGAGCCGGGTCACCGGGGAGCTGTTTTTT; CDR3: CASSSLESRVTGELFF
size: .; J: TRBJ2-2; V: TRBV24-1; D: .; DNA: TGTGCCACCAGTGATCCCTTAGAGGGGGAAAACACCGGGGAGCTGTTTTTT; CDR3: CATSDPLEGENTGELFF
size: .; J: TRBJ2-1; V: TRBV9; D: .; DNA: TGTGCCAGCAGCGCCACGGTCGTCGGCAATGAGCAGTTCTTC; CDR3: CASSATVVGNEQFF
size: .; J: TRBJ2-7; V: TRBV2; D: .; DNA: TGTGCCAGCACCATTGAGCAGGGCTCCTACGAGCAGTACTTC; CDR3: CASTIEQGSYEQYF
size: .; J: TRBJ1-2; V: TRBV15; D: .; DNA: TGTGCCACCAGCAGAGGGGCCGGGTCAGGGGTCTATGGCTACACCTTC; CDR3: CATSRGAGSGVYGYTF
size: once; J: TRBJ1-5; V: TRBV5-4; D: .; DNA: TGTGCCAGCAGCACCGAGGGAGGCGGCGTGGCGGCCCAGCATTTT; CDR3: CASSTEGGGVAAQHF
size: .; J: TRBJ2-5; V: TRBV19; D: TRBD2; DNA: TGTGCCAGTAGTTCGGGACTAGCGGGGGAGACCCAGTACTTC; CDR3: CASSSGLAGETQYF
size: .; J: TRBJ2-1; V: TRBV6-5; D: TRBD2; DNA: TGTGCCAGCAGTTACTCTAGCGGGAGACCTGGCAATGAGCAGTTCTTC; CDR3: CASSYSSGRPGNEQFF
size: .; J: TRBJ1-4; V: TRBV19; D: .; DNA: TGTGCCAGTAGTCCAGGGACTGCAACTAATGAAAAACTGTTTTTT; CDR3: CASSPGTATNEKLFF
size: .; J: TRBJ2-5; V: TRBV5-1; D: .; DNA: TGCGCCAGCAGCTCAGATGACAGTCCGGAGACCCAGTACTTC; CDR3: CASSSDDSPETQYF
size: .; J: TRBJ2-7; V: TRBV7-6; D: TRBD2; DNA: TGTGCCAGCAGCTTCATCGGGAGGGGGGAGTACGAGCAGTACTTC; CDR3: CASSFIGRGEYEQYF
size: .; J: TRBJ2-7; V: TRBV11-1; D: TRBD2; DNA: TGTGCCAGCAGCTTACTTCTAGCGGGAGAGCAGTACTTC; CDR3: CASSLLLAGEQYF
size: .; J: TRBJ2-5; V: TRBV11-2; D: .; DNA: TGTGCCAGCAGCTTAGGACAGTACCAAGAGACCCAGTACTTC; CDR3: CASSLGQYQETQYF
size: .; J: TRBJ1-6; V: TRBV2; D: TRBD1; DNA: TGTGCCAGCAGCGGCTCGGGACAGGGAAATTCACCCCTCCACTTT; CDR3: CASSGSGQGNSPLHF
size: once; J: TRBJ2-1; V: TRBV10-3; D: .; DNA: TGTGCCATCAGTGCGGGGGGACAGGTAATCTCCTACAATGAGCAGTTCTTC; CDR3: CAISAGGQVISYNEQFF
size: few; J: TRBJ2-1; V: TRBV18; D: .; DNA: TGTGCCAGCTCACCACCGGGAGTTGGCCCCTACAATGAGCAGTTCTTC; CDR3: CASSPPGVGPYNEQFF
size: .; J: TRBJ2-5; V: TRBV2; D: TRBD1; DNA: TGTGCCAGCAGTGTCCCCGGGACAGGGGAAGAGACCCAGTACTTC; CDR3: CASSVPGTGEETQYF
size: .; J: TRBJ2-7; V: TRBV30; D: TRBD1; DNA: TGTGCCTGGGAGGGACAGGGATACGAGCAGTACTTC; CDR3: CAWEGQGYEQYF
size: once; J: TRBJ2-5; V: TRBV3-1/TRBV3-2; D: .; DNA: TGTGCCAGCAGCCAAGAAATAACCCAGTACTTC; CDR3: CASSQEITQYF
size: .; J: TRBJ2-6; V: TRBV9; D: TRBD1; DNA: TGTGCCAGCAGCGTAGCAGGACAGGGGGCTTATGGGGCCAACGTCCTGACTTTC; CDR3: CASSVAGQGAYGANVLTF
size: .; J: TRBJ2-7; V: TRBV15; D: TRBD2; DNA: TGTGCCACCAGCAGAGAATGGACACTAGCGGGAGTAAGAGCGCGGGGCTCCTACGAGCAGTACTTC; CDR3: CATSREWTLAGVRARGSYEQYF
size: .; J: TRBJ1-1; V: TRBV11-2; D: TRBD1; DNA: TGTGCCAGCCTCGGACAGGGATTGACTGAAGCTTTCTTT; CDR3: CASLGQGLTEAFF
size: .; J: TRBJ2-1; V: TRBV7-6; D: .; DNA: TGTGCCAGCAGCCTCCGATCAGGGGCGGAATACAATGAGCAGTTCTTC; CDR3: CASSLRSGAEYNEQFF
size: .; J: TRBJ1-5; V: TRBV7-8; D: .; DNA: TGTGCCAGCAGTCTGGTGGCAGGGGCGGATCAGCCCCAGCATTTT; CDR3: CASSLVAGADQPQHF
size: .; J: TRBJ2-2; V: TRBV4-1; D: TRBD2; DNA: TGCGCCAGCAGCCAGTTGAATGGACTAGCGGGAGTATCGAACACCGGGGAGCTGTTTTTT; CDR3: CASSQLNGLAGVSNTGELFF
size: .; J: TRBJ2-5; V: TRBV20-1; D: .; DNA: TGCAGTGCTGAGATACAAGAGACCCAGTACTTC; CDR3: CSAEIQETQYF
size: few; J: TRBJ1-1; V: TRBV5-5; D: .; DNA: TGTGCCAGCAGCCCCCCGGACGGGGAGGATCACACTGAAGCTTTCTTT; CDR3: CASSPPDGEDHTEAFF
size: .; J: TRBJ2-5; V: TRBV5-1; D: TRBD1; DNA: TGCGCCAGCAGCTTGGCGGACAGGGGACTAGAGACCCAGTACTTC; CDR3: CASSLADRGLETQYF
size: .; J: TRBJ2-1; V: TRBV10-2; D: .; DNA: TGCGCCAGCAGTGACCCGCAGCGTTCTACGTACAATGAGCAGTTCTTC; CDR3: CASSDPQRSTYNEQFF